The clone carrying this T cell receptor (beta chain) was found a few times. The antigen is undetermined. This specimen belongs to a study of beta chain features in type 1 diabetes. Germline CDR1 is SGHAT and CDR2 is FQNNGV. The CDR3 totals 16 residues. V gave up 5 bases and J gave up 6 bases; unmatched junction bases: 9. Whole-study findings and limits: For patients, the naive, central memory and Treg TCRB repertoires appeared more alike than for healthy donors.

The whole isolated RNA underwent reverse transcription, so sequencing captured expressed TCRB transcripts. Sequencing used immunoSEQ multiplex PCR; TCRdb keeps in-frame clones, though not all of them. The sample includes about 320,000 clones, about 14% of them seen just once. The sequenced sample was central memory CD4+ T cells from blood. The TCR was taken from a man aged 25-40 years in good health. V usage is TRBV11-2 and J usage is TRBJ2-2, with 10 bases fitting TRBD2. In DNA, the CDR3 is TGTGCCAGCAGCCCGGAGATTAGCGGGAGGTCCGGGGAGCTGTTTTTT. This codes for CASSPEISGRSGELFF.